The clone carrying this T cell receptor (beta chain) was seen at least ten times. Its antigen is as yet unknown. Time point: persistent/refractory GD, antithyroid drugs over 5 years with positive TRAb. TCR sequences were obtained from RNA taken from PBMCs. These data originate in a study of regulatory T cells in long-lasting Graves disease. Arm-PCR of CDR3 regions and iRepertoire HTBI primers were the basis on which TCR beta libraries were built. TCRdb re-derived calls from the multiplex PCR reads in MiXCR, one entry per CDR3 protein. The sample lists roughly 470,000 distinct CDR3 sequences, under 25% occurring once. This CDR3 has 17 residues. Trimming stripped 3 bases from V and 2 bases from J, with 16 bases between. Study-wide points: Persistent disease samples used TRBV28, TRBJ1-2 and TRBJ2-5 preferentially. It was peripheral blood alone, not thyroid tissue, that was studied.

This specimen consisted of peripheral blood mononuclear cells (PBMCs), obtained when the disease was refractory, from a patient treated with antithyroid drugs. V gene TRBV12-3 or TRBV12-4 combines with J gene TRBJ2-2; D gene ambiguous. This clonotype was obtained from a female donor with Graves disease. The CDR3 DNA reads as TGTGCCAGCAGTTTCTCGGGCCGACCACTAAACACCGGGGAGCTGTTTTTT. It yields the protein CASSFSGRPLNTGELFF.